This T cell receptor (beta chain) was sequenced for a study of low-dose radiotherapy and immunotherapy resistance in tumors. Study-wide background: Fractions of 0.5 Gy went to Cohort 1 every 2 weeks, totaling 6.5 Gy. Both drugs were delivered intravenously to patients (nivolumab 240 mg every two weeks and ipilimumab 1 mg/kg every six weeks). 1 Gy per fraction was delivered to Cohort 2 every two weeks, for 13 Gy total over 26 weeks.

The CDR3 is made up of 15 amino acids. The trim removed 3 bases at V and 10 bases at J, leaving 12 bases unmatched. Germline CDR1 is SGHTA and CDR2 is FQGNSA. Priming of first-strand cDNA relied on TRAV- and TRBV-specific primers (covering alpha and beta chains). The PCR that amplified TCRs ran for 15 to 25 cycles, relying on a constant-region primer and a V-primer adapter. TCRdb recomputed calls from the reads with MiXCR, one row per CDR3 protein. The sample yields about 30,000 distinct CDR3 sequences, approximately 49% seen once. The time point is: after trial treatment. Documented treatment: LDRT plus nivolumab, ipilimumab, low-dose cyclophosphamide and aspirin (RACIN trial). With regard to this clonotype: A far larger clone is one nucleotide away, so this likely arose from a read error.

This specimen was PBMCs, taken after low-dose radiotherapy plus immunotherapy. The source of this sequence is a male donor with gallbladder cancer. V gene TRBV7-2 combines with J gene TRBJ2-1; TRBD2 agrees at 7 bases. The CDR3 loop is CASSFSGVVAYEQFF. DNA of the CDR3: TGTGCCAGCAGCTTCAGCGGGGTTGTTGCCTACGAGCAGTTCTTC.